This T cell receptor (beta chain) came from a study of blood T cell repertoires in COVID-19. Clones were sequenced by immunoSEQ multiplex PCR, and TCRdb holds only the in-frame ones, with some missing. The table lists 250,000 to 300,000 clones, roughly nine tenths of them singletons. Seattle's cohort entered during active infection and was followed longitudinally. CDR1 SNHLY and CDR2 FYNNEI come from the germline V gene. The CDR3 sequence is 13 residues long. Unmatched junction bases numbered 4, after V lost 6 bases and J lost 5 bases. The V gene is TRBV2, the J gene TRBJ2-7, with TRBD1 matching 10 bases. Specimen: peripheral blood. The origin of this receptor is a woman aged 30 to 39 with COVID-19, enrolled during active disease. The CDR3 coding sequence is TGTGCCAGCAGCAGACAGGGGGCCGACGAGCAGTACTTC. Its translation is CASSRQGADEQYF.